This T cell receptor beta chain was recorded in a study of blood T cell repertoires in COVID-19. About the research overall: Material from acute and convalescent COVID-19 was sourced from the United States, Italy and Spain.

Germline V gene sequence: CDR1 GTSNPN, CDR2 SVGIG (reference sequence). V lost 8 bases, J lost 7 bases, and 14 bases lay in between. The CDR3 sequence is 11 residues long. The method was immunoSEQ multiplex PCR; TCRdb's version includes in-frame clones alone and lacks a portion of them. This repertoire shows approximately 380,000 clones, more than 70% found once; its top ten account for around 1.2%. This clone came up once. The chain combines TRBV30 with TRBJ1-1; D gene ambiguous. The sequence was collected from a woman aged 18 to 35 who had recovered from COVID-19. Sequencing used PBMCs or T cells enriched from blood (not recorded which). CDR3 in DNA: TGTGCCGGAGGGCGCGGCATTGAAGCTTTCTTT. Its translation: CAGGRGIEAFF.